A single sample is the source of the 10 T cell receptor beta chains below, sequenced in a study of shared clonotypes between healthy human individuals. Assay used: immunoSEQ multiplex PCR; TCRdb lists only in-frame clones, some missing. The sample includes about 580,000 clones, 98% seen only once; the top ten take less than 0.35%. Positively selected for CCR7, the CD45RO-negative cells used as naive CD8 cells excluded terminally differentiated effector memory CD45RA+ cells. The sample consisted of naive CD8+ T cells sorted from blood. The receptors come from a man aged 25 to 40 in good health.

The rearrangement uses TRBV28 and TRBJ2-7; D may be TRBD2 (6 bases). Germline CDR1 reads MDHEN; CDR2 reads SYDVKM. Trimming cost V 3 bases and J 2 bases, with 11 bases left between them. The CDR3 totals 14 residues. The CDR3 region is CASSFGGDPYEQYF. The CDR3 DNA reads as TGTGCCAGCAGTTTCGGAGGGGACCCCTACGAGCAGTACTTC.

The CDR3 loop is CASSLGTHNTEAFF. The CDR3 DNA sequence: TGTGCCAGCAGTTTGGGGACACACAACACTGAAGCTTTCTTT. The V and J genes are TRBV27 and TRBJ1-1, with a weak D call TRBD1 (6 bases). The CDR3 covers 14 residues. Germline values: CDR1 MNHEY, CDR2 SMNVEV (reference sequence). Trimming stripped 3 bases from V and 2 bases from J, with 10 bases between.

The chain couples TRBV5-1 to TRBJ2-1, with TRBD2 matching over 11 bases. Germline CDR1 SGHRS, CDR2 YFSETQ. The ends lost 0 bases at V and 8 bases at J; junction bases unmatched: 7. The CDR3 is 16 residues long. The CDR3 spells CASSLVGLAGGDEQFF. The CDR3, as DNA: TGCGCCAGCAGCTTGGTTGGTCTAGCGGGAGGCGATGAGCAGTTCTTC.

The chain links TRBV11-3 to TRBJ2-2; D remains ambiguous. The CDR3 extends over 13 amino acids. V lost 1 base, J lost 5 bases, and 5 bases lay in between. The germline gives CDR1 SGHNT, CDR2 YENEEA. CDR3 nucleotides: TGTGCCAGCAGCTTAGGGGTAACCGGGGAGCTGTTTTTT. This encodes CASSLGVTGELFF.

The chain links TRBV18 to TRBJ2-7; possible D gene TRBD1, 6 bases. Looked up from germline, CDR1 is KGHSH and CDR2 is LQKENI. V was clipped by 4 bases and J by 1 base, with 8 bases between them. The CDR3 length is 13 residues. CDR3 in amino acids: CASSRTASYEQYF. The DNA for the CDR3 is TGTGCCAGCTCACGGACAGCTTCCTACGAGCAGTACTTC.

The chain has TRBV14 and TRBJ1-5; D is ambiguous. The V end was cut by 1 base, the J end by 4 bases, with 8 bases between. The CDR3 consists of 14 residues. Germline V gene sequence: CDR1 SGHDN, CDR2 FVKESK. The DNA for the CDR3 is TGTGCCAGCAGCCAAGGGGGTAGAAATCAGCCCCAGCATTTT. Protein sequence: CASSQGGRNQPQHF.

The J gene is TRBJ1-1, the V gene TRBV27, with D hard to call. The ends were cut back, 7 bases at V and 6 bases at J, with 18 bases in the middle. The CDR3 contains 14 residues. From germline, CDR1 is MNHEY and CDR2 SMNVEV (reference sequence). CDR3 protein: CASISQISDSEAFF. CDR3 bases: TGTGCCAGCATATCACAGATAAGTGATTCTGAAGCTTTCTTT.

About this clone itself: This specimen includes other DNA sequences encoding the same CDR3. The rearrangement links TRBV7-9 to TRBJ2-7; no reliable D call. There are 11 residues in the CDR3. From germline, CDR1 is SEHNR and CDR2 FQNEAQ (reference sequence). V shed 5 bases and J shed 2 bases, with 4 bases lying between them. The CDR3 DNA reads as TGTGCCAGCAGCCGAACCTACGAGCAGTACTTC. Translating gives CASSRTYEQYF.

V gene TRBV4-1 combines with J gene TRBJ2-5; 8 nucleotides agree with TRBD2. The CDR3 is 16 residues long. Germline loops: CDR1 MGHRA, CDR2 YSYEKL. After removal of 0 bases from V and 4 bases from J, the junction contained 7 bases not matched to a gene. The CDR3 is CASSQEFSGGVETQYF. The CDR3 region has the DNA TGCGCCAGCAGCCAAGAGTTTTCGGGGGGGGTAGAGACCCAGTACTTC.

The rearrangement links TRBV15 to TRBJ2-5; D is unclear. CDR3 length: 14 amino acids. V was cut by 0 bases and J by 2 bases, with 7 bases left in between. From germline, CDR1 is LNHNV and CDR2 YYDKDF (reference sequence). The CDR3 DNA reads TGTGCCACCAGCAGAGAAAATGAGCAAGAGACCCAGTACTTC. Residues: CATSRENEQETQYF.